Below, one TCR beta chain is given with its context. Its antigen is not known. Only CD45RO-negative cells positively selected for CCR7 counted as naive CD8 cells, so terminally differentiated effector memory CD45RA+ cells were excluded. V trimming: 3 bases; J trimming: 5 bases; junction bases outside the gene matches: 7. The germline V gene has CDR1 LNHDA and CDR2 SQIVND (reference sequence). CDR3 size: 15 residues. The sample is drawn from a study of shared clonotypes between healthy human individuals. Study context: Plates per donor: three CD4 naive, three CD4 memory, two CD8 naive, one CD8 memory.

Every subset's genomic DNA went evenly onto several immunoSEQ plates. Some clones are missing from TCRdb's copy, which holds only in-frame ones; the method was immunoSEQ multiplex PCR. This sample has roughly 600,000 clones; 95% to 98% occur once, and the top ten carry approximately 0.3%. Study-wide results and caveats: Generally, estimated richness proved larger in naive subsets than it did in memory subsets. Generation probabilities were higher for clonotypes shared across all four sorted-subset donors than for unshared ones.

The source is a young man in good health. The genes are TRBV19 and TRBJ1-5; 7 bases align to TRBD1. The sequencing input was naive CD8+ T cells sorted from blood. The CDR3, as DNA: TGTGCCAGTAGTATTGGGACAGTGGATTATCAGCCCCAGCATTTT. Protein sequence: CASSIGTVDYQPQHF.